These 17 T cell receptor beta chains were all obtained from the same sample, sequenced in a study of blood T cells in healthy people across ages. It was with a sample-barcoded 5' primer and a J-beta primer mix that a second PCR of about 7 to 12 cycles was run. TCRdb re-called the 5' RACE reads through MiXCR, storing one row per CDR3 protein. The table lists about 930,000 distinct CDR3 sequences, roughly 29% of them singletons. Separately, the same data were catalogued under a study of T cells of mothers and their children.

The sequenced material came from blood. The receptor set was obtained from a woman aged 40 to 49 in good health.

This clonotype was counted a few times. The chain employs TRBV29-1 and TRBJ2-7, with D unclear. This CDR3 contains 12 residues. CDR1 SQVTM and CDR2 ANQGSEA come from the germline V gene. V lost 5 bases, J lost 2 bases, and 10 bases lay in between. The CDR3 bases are TGCAGCGTTTCTGGAAAGCCCTACGAGCAGTACTTC. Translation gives CSVSGKPYEQYF.

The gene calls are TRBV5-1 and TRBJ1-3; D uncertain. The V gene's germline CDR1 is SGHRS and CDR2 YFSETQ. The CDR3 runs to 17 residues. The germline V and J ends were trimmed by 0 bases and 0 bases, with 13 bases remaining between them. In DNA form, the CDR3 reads TGCGCCAGCAGCTTGGATGGCGGAGCCTTCTCTGGAAACACCATATATTTT. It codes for CASSLDGGAFSGNTIYF.

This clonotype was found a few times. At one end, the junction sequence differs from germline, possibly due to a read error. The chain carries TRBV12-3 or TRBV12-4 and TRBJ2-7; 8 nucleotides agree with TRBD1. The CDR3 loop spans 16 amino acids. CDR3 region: CASRCLTGVKFGEQYF. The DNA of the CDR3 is TGTGCTAGCAGGTGTCTGACAGGGGTAAAATTCGGCGAGCAGTACTTC.

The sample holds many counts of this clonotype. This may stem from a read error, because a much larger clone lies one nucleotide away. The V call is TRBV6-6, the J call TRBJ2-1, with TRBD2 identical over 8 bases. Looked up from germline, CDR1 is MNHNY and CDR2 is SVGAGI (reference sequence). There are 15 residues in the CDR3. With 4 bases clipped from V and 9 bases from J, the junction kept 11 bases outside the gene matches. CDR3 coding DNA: TGTGCCAGCAGTTCACGAGCGGGGGCCGGGGGTGAGCAGTTCTTC. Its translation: CASSSRAGAGGEQFF.

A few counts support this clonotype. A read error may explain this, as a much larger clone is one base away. The CDR3 DNA sequence: TGCAGTAATAAGCGGGGGGACTCCGCAGATACGCAGTATTTT. This encodes CSNKRGDSADTQYF. The chain joins TRBV20-1 to TRBJ2-3; 9 bases are a match to TRBD2. The CDR3 is 14 residues long. Germline V gene data show CDR1 as DFQATT and CDR2 as SNEGSKA (reference sequence). Germline trimming cut 8 bases from V and 4 bases from J; bases unmatched to any gene: 10.

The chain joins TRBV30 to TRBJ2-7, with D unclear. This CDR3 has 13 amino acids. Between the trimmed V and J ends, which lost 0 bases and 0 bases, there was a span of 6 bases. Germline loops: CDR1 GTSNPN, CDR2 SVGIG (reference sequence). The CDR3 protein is CAWSVASSYEQYF. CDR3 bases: TGTGCCTGGAGTGTAGCGAGCTCCTACGAGCAGTACTTC.

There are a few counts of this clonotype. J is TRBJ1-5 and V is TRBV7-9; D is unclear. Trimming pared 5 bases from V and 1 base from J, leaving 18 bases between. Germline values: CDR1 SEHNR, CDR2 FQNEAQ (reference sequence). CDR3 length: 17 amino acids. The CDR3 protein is CASSNPPGSGSNQPQHF. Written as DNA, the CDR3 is TGTGCCAGCAGCAACCCGCCCGGATCTGGGAGCAATCAGCCCCAGCATTTT.

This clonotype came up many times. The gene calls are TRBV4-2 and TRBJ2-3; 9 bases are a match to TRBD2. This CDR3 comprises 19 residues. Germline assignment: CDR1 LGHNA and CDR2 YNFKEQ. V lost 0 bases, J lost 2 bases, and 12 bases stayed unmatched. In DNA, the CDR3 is TGTGCCAGCAGCCAAGATCAGGCTATGCTAGCGGGGACCACAGATACGCAGTATTTT. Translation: CASSQDQAMLAGTTDTQYF.

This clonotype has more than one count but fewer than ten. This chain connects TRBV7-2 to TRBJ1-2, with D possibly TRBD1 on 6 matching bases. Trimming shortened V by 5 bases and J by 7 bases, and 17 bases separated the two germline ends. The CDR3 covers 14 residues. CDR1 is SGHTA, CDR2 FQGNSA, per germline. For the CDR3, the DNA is TGTGCCAGCAGCGCCCAACAGGGTTCCTGTGGCTACACCTTC. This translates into CASSAQQGSCGYTF.

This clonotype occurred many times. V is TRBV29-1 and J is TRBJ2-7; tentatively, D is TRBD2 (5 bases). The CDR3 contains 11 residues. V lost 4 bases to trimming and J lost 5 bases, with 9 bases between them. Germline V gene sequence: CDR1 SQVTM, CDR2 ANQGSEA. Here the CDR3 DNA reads TGCAGCGTTGCGGGATCCCACGAGCAGTACTTC. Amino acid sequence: CSVAGSHEQYF.

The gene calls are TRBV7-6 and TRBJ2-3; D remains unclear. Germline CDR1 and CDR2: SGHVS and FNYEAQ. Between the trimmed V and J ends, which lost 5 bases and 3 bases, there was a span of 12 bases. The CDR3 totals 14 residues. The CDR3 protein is CASSLLMGTDTQYF. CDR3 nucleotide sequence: TGTGCCAGCAGCCTACTAATGGGTACAGATACGCAGTATTTT.

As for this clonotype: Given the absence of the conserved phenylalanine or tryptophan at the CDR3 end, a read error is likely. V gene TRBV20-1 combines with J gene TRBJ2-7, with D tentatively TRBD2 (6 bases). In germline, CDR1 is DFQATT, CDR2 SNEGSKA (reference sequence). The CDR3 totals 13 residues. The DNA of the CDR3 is TGCTGTGCTAGCGCGGGGTTCTCCTACGAGCAGTACATC. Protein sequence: CCASAGFSYEQYI.

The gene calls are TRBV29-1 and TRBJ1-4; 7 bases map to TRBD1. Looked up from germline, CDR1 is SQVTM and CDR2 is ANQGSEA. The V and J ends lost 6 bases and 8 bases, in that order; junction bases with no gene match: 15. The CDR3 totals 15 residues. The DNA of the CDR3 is TGCAGCGTCGTCAATTACGGCAGGGGGGTAGAAAAACTGTTTTTT. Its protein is CSVVNYGRGVEKLFF. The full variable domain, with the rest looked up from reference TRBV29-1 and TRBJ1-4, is SAVISQKPSRDICQRGTSLTIQCQVDSQVTMMFWYRQQPGQSLTLIATANQGSEATYESGFVIDKFPISRPNLTFSTLTVSNMSPEDSSIYLCSVVNYGRGVEKLFFGSGTQLSVL.

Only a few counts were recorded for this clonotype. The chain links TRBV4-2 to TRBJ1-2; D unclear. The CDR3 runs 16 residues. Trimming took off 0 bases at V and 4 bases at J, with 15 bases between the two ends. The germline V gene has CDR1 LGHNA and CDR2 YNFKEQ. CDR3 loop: CASSQDLPLSVYGYTF. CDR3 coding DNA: TGTGCCAGCAGCCAAGATCTTCCCCTTTCCGTCTATGGCTACACCTTC.

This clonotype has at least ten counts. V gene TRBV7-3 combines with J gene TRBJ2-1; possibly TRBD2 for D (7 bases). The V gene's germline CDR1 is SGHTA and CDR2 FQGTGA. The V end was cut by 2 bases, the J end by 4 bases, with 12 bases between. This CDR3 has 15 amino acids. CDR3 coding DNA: TGTGCCAGCAGCTTAGCGGGGGCAGGGTACAATGAGCAGTTCTTC. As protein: CASSLAGAGYNEQFF.

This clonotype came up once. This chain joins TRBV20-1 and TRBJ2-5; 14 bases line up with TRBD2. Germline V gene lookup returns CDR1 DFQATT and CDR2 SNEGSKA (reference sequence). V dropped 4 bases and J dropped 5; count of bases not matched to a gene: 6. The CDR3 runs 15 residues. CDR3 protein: CSATSTSGRDETQYF. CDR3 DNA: TGCAGTGCTACCTCGACTAGCGGGAGGGATGAGACCCAGTACTTC.

The CDR3 spells CATSEADGRGPPGLAQETQYF. As DNA, the CDR3 is TGTGCCACCAGTGAGGCCGACGGACGGGGTCCCCCGGGACTAGCTCAAGAGACCCAGTACTTC. The chain employs TRBV24-1 and TRBJ2-5; the match to TRBD2 covers 9 bases. CDR3 length: 21 residues. CDR1 is KGHDR, CDR2 SFDVKD, per germline. The ends lost 4 bases at V and 2 bases at J; junction bases unmatched: 22.